This passage covers 8 T cell receptor beta chains from one sample sequenced in a study of cytomegalovirus exposure and HLA in healthy donors. This PCR relied on a set of 60 Vbeta primers and 13 Jbeta primers. Data came from immunoSEQ multiplex PCR; TCRdb stores just in-frame clones and leaves some out. Of 90,000 to 120,000 clones in the sample, around three quarters were seen once. The sample consisted of PBMCs. The receptors here all came from a male donor in good health and CMV-seronegative.

This chain uses TRBV6-4 with TRBJ2-1; D perhaps matches TRBD1 (6 bases). There are 16 residues in the CDR3. Trimming took 0 bases from V and 1 from J, leaving 10 bases between them. Germline assignment: CDR1 MRHNA and CDR2 SNTAGT. Here the CDR3 DNA reads TGTGCCAGCAGTGACTCTGGGGGCAGTTCCTACAATGAGCAGTTCTTC. This gives the protein CASSDSGGSSYNEQFF.

This clone has only a few counts. The rearrangement uses TRBV5-1 and TRBJ2-1, with no clear D. This CDR3 is 14 amino acids long. The V end lost 0 bases, the J end lost 6 bases, and 10 bases lay between the germline ends. Germline V gene data show CDR1 as SGHRS and CDR2 as YFSETQ. In DNA, the CDR3 is TGCGCCAGCAGCTTGGCCTTGACTTCCAATGAGCAGTTCTTC. Translation gives CASSLALTSNEQFF. Together with reference TRBV5-1 and TRBJ2-1, the CDR3 gives the full variable domain: KAGVTQTPRYLIKTRGQQVTLSCSPISGHRSVSWYQQTPGQGLQFLFEYFSETQRNKGNFPGRFSGRQFSNSRSEMNVSTLELGDSALYLCASSLALTSNEQFFGPGTRLTVL.

The chain carries TRBV7-8 and TRBJ2-2, with TRBD1 matching 10 bases. Germline CDR1 is SGHVS and CDR2 is FQNEAQ. CDR3 size: 15 residues. The junction had 5 bases not matched to a gene; V was cut back by 5 bases and J by 5 bases. The CDR3 DNA sequence: TGTGCCAGCAGCGACCCGGGACAGGGGACCGGGGAGCTGTTTTTT. Translation gives CASSDPGQGTGELFF.

The V and J genes are TRBV5-1 and TRBJ2-2, with 14 positions matching TRBD2. Germline lookup yields CDR1 SGHRS and CDR2 YFSETQ. V trimming: 5 bases; J trimming: 4 bases; junction bases outside the gene matches: 10. CDR3 length: 18 residues. For the CDR3, the DNA is TGCGCCAGCAGTTGGCGGGGACTAGCGGGAGCGGGCACCGGGGAGCTGTTTTTT. Protein sequence: CASSWRGLAGAGTGELFF.

The rearrangement links TRBV4-1 to TRBJ2-1; 14 positions match TRBD2. CDR1 MGHRA and CDR2 YSYEKL come from the germline V gene. CDR3 size: 17 residues. Trimming removed 3 bases from V and 8 bases from J; junction bases left unmatched: 9. CDR3 nucleotides: TGCGCCAGCAGCCACATCCTGACTAGCGGGAGGGCCTATGAGCAGTTCTTC. This translates into CASSHILTSGRAYEQFF.

V and J are TRBV19 and TRBJ2-1, with 7 bases identical to TRBD2. There are 16 residues in the CDR3. V lost 3 bases and J lost 7; bases outside the gene matches: 12. Germline V gives CDR1 LNHDA, CDR2 SQIVND (reference sequence). CDR3 nucleotides: TGTGCCAGTAGTATCCTTGGCGGGAGTCCGGGTAATGAGCAGTTCTTC. Residues: CASSILGGSPGNEQFF.

The genes are TRBV13 and TRBJ2-1, with TRBD1 matching 7 bases. V shed 2 bases, J shed 2 bases, and the junction held 3 bases outside the gene matches. The CDR3 runs to 15 residues. Per the germline V gene, CDR1 is PRHDT and CDR2 is FYEKMQ (reference sequence). Written as DNA, the CDR3 is TGTGCCAGCAGCTTACTGGGACAGACCTACAATGAGCAGTTCTTC. Amino acids: CASSLLGQTYNEQFF.

To note about this clone: Mismatch with germline at one junction end may stem from a read error. This specimen includes other DNA sequences encoding the same CDR3. This chain uses TRBV6-5 with TRBJ2-1; 8 bases map to TRBD2. The V gene's germline CDR1 is MNHEY and CDR2 SVGAGI. The CDR3 runs to 16 residues. CDR3 coding DNA: TGCGCCAGCAGTTACTCGACACTAGCGGACTACAATGAGCAGTTCTTC. Its translation: CASSYSTLADYNEQFF.